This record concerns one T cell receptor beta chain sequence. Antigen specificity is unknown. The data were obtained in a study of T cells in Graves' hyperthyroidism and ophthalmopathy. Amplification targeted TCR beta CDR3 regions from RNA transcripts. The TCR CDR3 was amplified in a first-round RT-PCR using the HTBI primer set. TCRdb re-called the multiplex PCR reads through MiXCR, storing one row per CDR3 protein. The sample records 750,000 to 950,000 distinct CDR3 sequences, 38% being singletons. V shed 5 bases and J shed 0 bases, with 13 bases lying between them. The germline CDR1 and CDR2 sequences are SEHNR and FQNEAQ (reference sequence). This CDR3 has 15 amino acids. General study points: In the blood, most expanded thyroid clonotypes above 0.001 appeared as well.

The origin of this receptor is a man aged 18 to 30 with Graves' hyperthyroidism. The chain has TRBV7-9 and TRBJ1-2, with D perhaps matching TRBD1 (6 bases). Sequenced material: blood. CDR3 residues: CASSHGTPSNYGYTF. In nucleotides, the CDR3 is TGTGCCAGCAGCCATGGGACACCTTCTAACTATGGCTACACCTTC.